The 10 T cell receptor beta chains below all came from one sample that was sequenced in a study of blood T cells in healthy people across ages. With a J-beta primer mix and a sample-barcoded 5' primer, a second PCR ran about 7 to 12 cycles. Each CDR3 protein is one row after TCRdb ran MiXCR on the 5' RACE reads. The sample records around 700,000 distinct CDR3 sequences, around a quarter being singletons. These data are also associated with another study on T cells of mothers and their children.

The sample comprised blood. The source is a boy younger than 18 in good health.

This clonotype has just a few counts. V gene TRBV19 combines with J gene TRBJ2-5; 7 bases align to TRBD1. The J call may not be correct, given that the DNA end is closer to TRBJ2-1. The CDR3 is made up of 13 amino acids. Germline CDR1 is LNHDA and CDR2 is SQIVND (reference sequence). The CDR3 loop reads CASNGQGVDEQFF. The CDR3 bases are TGTGCCAGTAATGGGCAGGGGGTAGATGAGCAGTTCTTC.

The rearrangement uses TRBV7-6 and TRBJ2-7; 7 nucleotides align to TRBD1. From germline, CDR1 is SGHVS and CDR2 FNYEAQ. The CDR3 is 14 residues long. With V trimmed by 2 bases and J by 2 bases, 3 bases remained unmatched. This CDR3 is CASSLRTGPYEQYF. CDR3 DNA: TGTGCCAGCAGCTTAAGGACAGGACCCTACGAGCAGTACTTC.

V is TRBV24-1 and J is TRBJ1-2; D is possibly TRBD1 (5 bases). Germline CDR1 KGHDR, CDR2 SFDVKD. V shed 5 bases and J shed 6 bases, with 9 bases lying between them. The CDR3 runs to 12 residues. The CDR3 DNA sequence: TGTGCCACCAGTGGGGGGTTCGATGGCTACACCTTC. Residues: CATSGGFDGYTF.

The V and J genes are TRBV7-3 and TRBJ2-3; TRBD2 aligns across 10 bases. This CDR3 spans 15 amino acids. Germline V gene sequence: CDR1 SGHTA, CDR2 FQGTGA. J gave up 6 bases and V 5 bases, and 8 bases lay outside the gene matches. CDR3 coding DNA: TGTGCCAGCAGCCCCCTAGCGGGAGCTGCGGATACGCAGTATTTT. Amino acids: CASSPLAGAADTQYF.

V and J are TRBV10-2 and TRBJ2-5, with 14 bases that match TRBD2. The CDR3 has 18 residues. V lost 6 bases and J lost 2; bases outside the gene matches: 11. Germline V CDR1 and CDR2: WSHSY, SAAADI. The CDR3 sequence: CASSVMTSGRASQETQYF. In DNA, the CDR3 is TGCGCCAGCAGCGTAATGACTAGCGGGAGGGCTTCACAAGAGACCCAGTACTTC.

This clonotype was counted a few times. This CDR3 reads CASSRTPGGLSNQPQHF. The CDR3 nucleotides are TGTGCCAGCTCCCGGACGCCGGGAGGTTTGAGCAATCAGCCCCAGCATTTT. The chain combines TRBV18 with TRBJ1-5; D call uncertain. This CDR3 contains 17 residues. Germline values: CDR1 KGHSH, CDR2 LQKENI. Trimming cost V 6 bases and J 1 base, with 19 bases left between them.

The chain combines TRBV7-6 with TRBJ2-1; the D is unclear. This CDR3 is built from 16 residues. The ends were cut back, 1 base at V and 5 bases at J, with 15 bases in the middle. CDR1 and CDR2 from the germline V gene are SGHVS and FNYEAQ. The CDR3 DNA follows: TGTGCCAGCAGCTTAGGAGGTTATTTTCCAGACAATGAGCAGTTCTTC. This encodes CASSLGGYFPDNEQFF.

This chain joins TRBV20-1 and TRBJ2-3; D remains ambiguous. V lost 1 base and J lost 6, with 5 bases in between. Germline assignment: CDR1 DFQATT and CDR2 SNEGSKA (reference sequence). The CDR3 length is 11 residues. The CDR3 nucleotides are TGCAGTGCTAGAGGAGAGGATACGCAGTATTTT. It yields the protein CSARGEDTQYF.

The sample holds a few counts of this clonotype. The CDR3 spells CASSEGLALEQYF. The DNA of the CDR3 is TGTGCCAGCTCCGAGGGACTAGCACTCGAGCAGTACTTC. J is TRBJ2-7 and V is TRBV7-9; 9 bases match TRBD2. Per the germline V gene, CDR1 is SEHNR and CDR2 is FQNEAQ (reference sequence). Trimming removed 8 bases from V and 6 bases from J; junction bases left unmatched: 8. The length of the CDR3 is 13 residues.

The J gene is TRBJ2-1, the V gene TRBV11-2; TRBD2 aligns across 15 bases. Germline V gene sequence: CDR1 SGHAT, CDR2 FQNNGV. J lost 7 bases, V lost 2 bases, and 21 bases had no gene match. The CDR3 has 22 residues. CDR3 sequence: CASSLSSPLGLRTSGRGNEQFF. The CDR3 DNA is TGTGCCAGCAGCTTATCATCCCCACTAGGGTTACGGACTAGCGGGAGGGGGAATGAGCAGTTCTTC.